The present entry profiles one T cell receptor (beta chain) with its context. This table comes from immunoSEQ multiplex PCR, and its TCRdb copy is limited to in-frame clones, with some not included. The data hold around 310,000 clones, with approximately 90% observed a single time. This sample was included in a study of blood T cell repertoires in COVID-19. Germline V gene data show CDR1 as SGHRS and CDR2 as YFSETQ. Trimming shortened V by 4 bases and J by 7 bases, and 14 bases separated the two germline ends. CDR3 size: 13 residues. The chain has TRBV5-1 and TRBJ1-1; D is unclear. Sequencing input: peripheral blood. The receptor comes from a woman aged 30 to 39 with COVID-19, enrolled during active disease. CDR3 nucleotide sequence: TGCGCCAGCAGCGCCGCGATGGGGAGTGAAGCTTTCTTT. It yields the protein CASSAAMGSEAFF.